Listed here are 30 T cell receptor beta chains from one sample, sequenced in a study of beta chain features in type 1 diabetes. TCRB transcripts that were expressed got sequenced, as all of the isolated RNA had been reverse transcribed. Libraries were prepared by immunoSEQ multiplex PCR; TCRdb keeps only in-frame clonotypes and omits some of them. The sample yields about 390,000 clones, about 10% seen once. Whole-study findings and limits: Type 1 diabetes patients had TCRB CDR3s that were shorter (moderately but significantly so) in all four CD4+ subsets.

These receptors have no known antigen. Input material: central memory CD4+ T cells from blood. Receptor source: a man aged 25 to 40 with type 1 diabetes.

DNA for the CDR3: TGCGCCAGCAGCGTCAGGGGGGCAACCTACGAGCAGTACTTC. This sequence encodes CASSVRGATYEQYF. The rearrangement joins TRBV5-1 to TRBJ2-7; possibly TRBD1 for D (7 bases). The CDR3 spans 14 residues. Germline loops: CDR1 SGHRS, CDR2 YFSETQ. V lost 4 bases and J lost 2, with 13 bases in between.

A few counts support this clone. The chain uses TRBV19 and TRBJ2-3, with D tentatively TRBD1 or TRBD2 (6 bases each). CDR3 length equals 15 residues. Germline CDR1 reads LNHDA; CDR2 reads SQIVND (reference sequence). Trimming pared 11 bases from V and 2 bases from J, leaving 20 bases between. CDR3 sequence reads: CASGNPGAYTDTQYF. For the CDR3, the DNA is TGTGCCTCGGGCAATCCGGGGGCCTACACAGATACGCAGTATTTT.

This clone appeared many times. The chain has TRBV4-1 and TRBJ2-7; 9 positions agree with TRBD1. After removal of 3 bases from V and 2 bases from J, the junction contained 2 bases not matched to a gene. CDR1 and CDR2 from the germline V gene are MGHRA and YSYEKL. The CDR3 consists of 14 residues. CDR3 sequence: CASSHGDRAYEQYF. The CDR3, as DNA: TGCGCCAGCAGCCACGGGGACAGGGCCTACGAGCAGTACTTC.

The rearrangement joins TRBV11-2 to TRBJ2-2, with D uncertain. CDR3 length: 14 residues. CDR1 is SGHAT and CDR2 is FQNNGV in the germline V gene. V lost 0 bases, J lost 7 bases, and 9 bases lay in between. The CDR3: CASSLERAHGELFF. CDR3 in DNA: TGTGCCAGCAGCTTAGAAAGGGCTCACGGGGAGCTGTTTTTT. The full variable domain, in which reference TRBV11-2 and TRBJ2-2 provide the parts outside the CDR3, is EAGVAQSPRYKIIEKRQSVAFWCNPISGHATLYWYQQILGQGPKLLIQFQNNGVVDDSQLPKDRFSAERLKGVDSTLKIQPAKLEDSAVYLCASSLERAHGELFFGEGSRLTVL.

V usage is TRBV9 and J usage is TRBJ2-5, with a possible D match to TRBD1 (5 bases). The germline V and J ends were trimmed by 1 base and 5 bases, with 15 bases remaining between them. The CDR3 contains 15 residues. In germline, CDR1 is SGDLS, CDR2 YYNGEE. CDR3 residues: CASSVRSGNSETQYF. In DNA form, the CDR3 reads TGTGCCAGCAGCGTACGTTCAGGGAATTCGGAGACCCAGTACTTC.

The rearrangement joins TRBV11-3 to TRBJ2-1; D is undetermined. The CDR3 runs 13 residues. Per the germline V gene, CDR1 is SGHNT and CDR2 is YENEEA. Trimming took 5 bases from V and 3 from J, leaving 8 bases between them. Here the CDR3 reads CASSLGIYNEQFF. In DNA form, the CDR3 reads TGTGCCAGCAGCCTAGGGATCTACAATGAGCAGTTCTTC.

This clone was counted a few times. The rearrangement uses TRBV7-8 and TRBJ2-2; D uncertain. Trimming left V 8 bases short and J 6 bases short, with 7 bases between. CDR3 length: 11 residues. CDR1 is SGHVS and CDR2 is FQNEAQ in the germline V gene. CDR3 region: CASGLPGELFF. DNA of the CDR3: TGTGCCAGCGGGTTGCCCGGGGAGCTGTTTTTT.

This clone was observed a handful of times. The chain is built from TRBV4-2 and TRBJ1-2; D call uncertain. The V gene lost 1 base and the J gene lost 8 bases, with 11 bases spanning the gap. The CDR3 has 13 residues. Germline V gene lookup returns CDR1 LGHNA and CDR2 YNFKEQ. For the CDR3, the DNA is TGTGCCAGCAGCCAAGTTCCAGTGGTAGGCTACACCTTC. Its protein product is CASSQVPVVGYTF.

This clone appeared a few times. The gene calls are TRBV6-1 and TRBJ1-5; 7 bases are a match to TRBD1. The CDR3 has 16 residues. Germline V gene lookup returns CDR1 MNHNS and CDR2 SASEGT. After removal of 3 bases from V and 1 base from J, the junction contained 6 bases not matched to a gene. Here the CDR3 reads CASSDPARGSNQPQHF. CDR3 DNA sequence: TGTGCCAGCAGTGATCCAGCCAGGGGGAGCAATCAGCCCCAGCATTTT.

This clone came up a few times. The chain uses TRBV5-5 and TRBJ1-2; the match to TRBD1 covers 7 bases. The CDR3 has 13 amino acids. Germline lookup yields CDR1 SGHKS and CDR2 YYEKEE (reference sequence). Losses at the gene ends were 5 bases for V and 11 bases for J; bases not matched to a gene: 12. The CDR3 DNA follows: TGTGCCAGCAGTATGGAGAGGGGGCTAGGGTACACCTTC. Its translation: CASSMERGLGYTF.

V usage is TRBV5-4 and J usage is TRBJ2-3; 7 positions match TRBD2. Trimming took 4 bases from V and 0 from J; bases not matched to a gene: 11. CDR3 length: 17 residues. Germline assignment: CDR1 SGHNT and CDR2 YYREEE (reference sequence). CDR3 nucleotides: TGTGCCAGCAGCCGCGGGGGAGCGGAGGTTAGCACAGATACGCAGTATTTT. Translation gives CASSRGGAEVSTDTQYF.

This rearrangement joins TRBV7-2 to TRBJ2-7, with D possibly TRBD1 on 6 matching bases. V shed 5 bases and J shed 5 bases, with 13 bases lying between them. Germline-derived CDR1 and CDR2 are SGHTA and FQGNSA. The CDR3 is 13 residues long. The CDR3 loop reads CASSPQGSDEQYF. CDR3 nucleotides: TGTGCCAGCAGCCCACAGGGATCGGACGAGCAGTACTTC.

The V gene is TRBV2, the J gene TRBJ2-7, with 12 bases lining up with TRBD1. V dropped 6 bases and J dropped 5; count of bases not matched to a gene: 5. CDR3 length: 14 amino acids. Germline CDR1 SNHLY, CDR2 FYNNEI. This chain's CDR3 is CASRIRDRGHEQYF. CDR3 nucleotides: TGTGCCAGCAGGATCCGGGACAGGGGGCACGAGCAGTACTTC.

At least ten counts were recorded for this clone. The chain couples TRBV10-3 to TRBJ2-7; no clear D gene. The V and J ends lost 0 bases and 7 bases respectively, with 7 bases between them. CDR1 and CDR2 from the germline V gene are ENHRY and SYGVKD. The CDR3 consists of 12 residues. The CDR3 bases are TGTGCCATCAGTGAGTCAGTGGGGGAGCAGTACTTC. Its protein is CAISESVGEQYF.

The sample holds many counts of this clone. The chain has TRBV19 and TRBJ2-1; possibly TRBD2 for D (5 bases). The CDR3 spans 14 residues. V shed 3 bases and J shed 8 bases, with 14 bases lying between them. The V gene's germline CDR1 is LNHDA and CDR2 SQIVND (reference sequence). CDR3 amino acids: CASSIGPSSYEQFF. The CDR3 coding sequence is TGTGCCAGTAGTATTGGTCCCTCTAGCTATGAGCAGTTCTTC.

This clone was observed a handful of times. The CDR3 bases are TGTGCCAGCAGCGTAACAGAGAACACTGAAGCTTTCTTT. Translated: CASSVTENTEAFF. The chain links TRBV6-1 to TRBJ1-1; D remains ambiguous. Germline assignment: CDR1 MNHNS and CDR2 SASEGT. The CDR3 covers 13 residues. V lost 6 bases and J lost 1, with 9 bases in between.

This clone came up a few times. The V and J genes are TRBV7-6 and TRBJ2-1; 7 nucleotides line up with TRBD1. This CDR3 comprises 13 residues. From germline, CDR1 is SGHVS and CDR2 FNYEAQ. With V trimmed by 8 bases and J by 6 bases, 7 bases remained unmatched. As DNA, the CDR3 is TGTGCCAGCGGCAGCAGGGGGACCAATGAGCAGTTCTTC. Translated, it gives CASGSRGTNEQFF.

Here the CDR3 DNA reads TGTGCCAGCACCTCCAGAGGGGGTGTACACGAGCAGTACTTC. The encoded protein is CASTSRGGVHEQYF. The chain carries TRBV11-3 and TRBJ2-7, with D maybe TRBD1 (6 bases). V dropped 7 bases and J dropped 5 bases, with 18 bases sitting between them. Germline values: CDR1 SGHNT, CDR2 YENEEA. The CDR3 covers 14 residues.

This clone was observed a handful of times. This sequence joins TRBV4-2 and TRBJ2-5; no firm D call. Germline assignment: CDR1 LGHNA and CDR2 YNFKEQ. Trimming left V 1 base short and J 2 bases short, with 8 bases between. The CDR3 covers 14 residues. The DNA of the CDR3 is TGTGCCAGCAGCCAAGGACCACAACAAGAGACCCAGTACTTC. Protein product: CASSQGPQQETQYF.

The table lists this clone with a few counts. The chain couples TRBV28 to TRBJ2-1, with D unresolved. The V end was cut by 1 base, the J end by 5 bases, with 15 bases between. The CDR3 runs to 16 residues. Per the germline V gene, CDR1 is MDHEN and CDR2 is SYDVKM. The CDR3 loop is CASSLFSLRWDNEQFF. The CDR3 DNA is TGTGCCAGCAGTTTATTTTCCCTTAGGTGGGACAATGAGCAGTTCTTC.

This chain's CDR3 is CATSRDRGTPYEQYF. In DNA form, the CDR3 reads TGTGCCACCAGCAGAGATCGCGGGACCCCCTACGAGCAGTACTTC. This sequence joins TRBV15 and TRBJ2-7, with D possibly being TRBD2 (6 bases). The CDR3 runs 15 residues. V dropped 0 bases and J dropped 2 bases, with 11 bases sitting between them. CDR1 is LNHNV, CDR2 YYDKDF, per germline (reference sequence).

The chain links TRBV28 to TRBJ2-7; D unresolved. Trimming pared 7 bases from V and 0 bases from J, leaving 10 bases between. CDR1 is MDHEN, CDR2 SYDVKM, per germline. This CDR3 has 13 amino acids. CDR3 DNA sequence: TGTGCCAGCACCCCGCAGGCCTCCTACGAGCAGTACTTC. Translated, it gives CASTPQASYEQYF.

This chain uses TRBV10-1 with TRBJ1-4; maybe TRBD1 (6 bases). CDR3 length: 14 amino acids. Trimming removed 6 bases from V and 8 bases from J, with 16 bases in between. The germline V gene encodes CDR1 WNHNN and CDR2 SYGVQD (reference sequence). CDR3 DNA sequence: TGCGCCAGCAGCACCGGGACCCAGGGGGAAAAACTGTTTTTT. It codes for CASSTGTQGEKLFF.

This clone occurred a few times. V gene TRBV7-2 combines with J gene TRBJ2-5, with 10 bases lining up with TRBD2. J gave up 4 bases and V 8 bases, and 7 bases lay outside the gene matches. Germline CDR1 and CDR2: SGHTA and FQGNSA. The CDR3 contains 14 residues. The CDR3 protein is CASEAGGKRETQYF. In nucleotides, the CDR3 is TGTGCCAGCGAAGCGGGAGGGAAGCGAGAGACCCAGTACTTC.

A note on this clone: Different DNA sequences within this sample yield the same CDR3. The chain recombines TRBV28 with TRBJ2-3, with no clear D. This CDR3 spans 14 amino acids. CDR1 and CDR2 from the germline V gene are MDHEN and SYDVKM. The V and J ends lost 3 bases and 5 bases respectively, with 12 bases between them. CDR3 sequence (DNA): TGTGCCAGCAGTTTGCACTTTATGGGAGATACGCAGTATTTT. It is translated as CASSLHFMGDTQYF.

The chain recombines TRBV7-2 with TRBJ1-5; a possible D gene is TRBD1 (5 bases). Trimming took 6 bases from V and 5 from J, leaving 14 bases between them. This CDR3 spans 14 amino acids. Germline CDR1 is SGHTA and CDR2 is FQGNSA. CDR3 coding DNA: TGTGCCAGCAGTCAAGGGGACTCTTATCAGCCCCAGCATTTT. As protein: CASSQGDSYQPQHF.

There are a few counts of this clone. This rearrangement joins TRBV9 to TRBJ2-1; D possibly uses TRBD1 or TRBD2 (5 bases each). Germline CDR1 is SGDLS and CDR2 is YYNGEE. The V end was cut by 0 bases, the J end by 2 bases, with 9 bases between. The CDR3 totals 15 residues. CDR3 in amino acids: CASSVAGAPYNEQFF. The CDR3 bases are TGTGCCAGCAGCGTAGCCGGGGCCCCCTACAATGAGCAGTTCTTC.

The rearrangement joins TRBV11-3 to TRBJ2-7, with 10 positions matching TRBD1. The J segment lost 5 bases and the V segment lost 3 bases, leaving 4 bases of the junction unmatched. The CDR3 is 14 residues long. Germline values: CDR1 SGHNT, CDR2 YENEEA. CDR3 nucleotide sequence: TGTGCCAGCAGCTTCCGACAGGGGGCGGACGAGCAGTACTTC. This gives the protein CASSFRQGADEQYF.

The chain carries TRBV7-9 and TRBJ2-5; D is possibly TRBD1 or TRBD2 (5 bases each). The CDR3 length is 13 residues. V was clipped by 5 bases and J by 5 bases, with 12 bases between them. CDR1 and CDR2 from the germline V gene are SEHNR and FQNEAQ (reference sequence). The CDR3 protein is CASSLRDGETQYF. In DNA, the CDR3 is TGTGCCAGCAGCCTTCGGGACGGGGAGACCCAGTACTTC.

For this clone: Being one base from a much bigger clone, this may be a read error. V is TRBV6-5 and J is TRBJ1-1, with a possible D match to TRBD1 (5 bases). The V end was cut by 6 bases, the J end by 0 bases, with 8 bases between. The CDR3 loop spans 13 amino acids. The germline V gene has CDR1 MNHEY and CDR2 SVGAGI. The CDR3: CASRLQVNTEAFF. As DNA, the CDR3 is TGTGCCAGCAGGTTACAGGTGAACACTGAAGCTTTCTTT.